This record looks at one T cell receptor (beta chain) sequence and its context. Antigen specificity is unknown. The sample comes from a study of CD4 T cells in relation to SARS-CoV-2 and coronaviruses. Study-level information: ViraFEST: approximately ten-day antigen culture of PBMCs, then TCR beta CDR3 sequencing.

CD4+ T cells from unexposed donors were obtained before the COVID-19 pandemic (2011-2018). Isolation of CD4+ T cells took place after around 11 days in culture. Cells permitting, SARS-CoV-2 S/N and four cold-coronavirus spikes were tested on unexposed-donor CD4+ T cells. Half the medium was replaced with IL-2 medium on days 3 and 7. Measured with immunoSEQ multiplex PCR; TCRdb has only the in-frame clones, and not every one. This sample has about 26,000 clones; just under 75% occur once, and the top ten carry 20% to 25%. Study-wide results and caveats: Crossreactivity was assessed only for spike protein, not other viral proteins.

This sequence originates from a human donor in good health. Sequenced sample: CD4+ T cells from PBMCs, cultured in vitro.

CDR3 nucleotides: TGTGCCAGCAGCTTAGGGGGCGCGGATGAAAAACTGTTTTTT. It encodes CASSLGGADEKLFF. J is TRBJ1-4 and V is TRBV7-2; D perhaps matches TRBD1 (5 bases). The V gene lost 1 base and the J gene lost 6 bases, with 9 bases spanning the gap. This CDR3 region has 14 residues. Per germline, CDR1 SGHTA and CDR2 FQGNSA.